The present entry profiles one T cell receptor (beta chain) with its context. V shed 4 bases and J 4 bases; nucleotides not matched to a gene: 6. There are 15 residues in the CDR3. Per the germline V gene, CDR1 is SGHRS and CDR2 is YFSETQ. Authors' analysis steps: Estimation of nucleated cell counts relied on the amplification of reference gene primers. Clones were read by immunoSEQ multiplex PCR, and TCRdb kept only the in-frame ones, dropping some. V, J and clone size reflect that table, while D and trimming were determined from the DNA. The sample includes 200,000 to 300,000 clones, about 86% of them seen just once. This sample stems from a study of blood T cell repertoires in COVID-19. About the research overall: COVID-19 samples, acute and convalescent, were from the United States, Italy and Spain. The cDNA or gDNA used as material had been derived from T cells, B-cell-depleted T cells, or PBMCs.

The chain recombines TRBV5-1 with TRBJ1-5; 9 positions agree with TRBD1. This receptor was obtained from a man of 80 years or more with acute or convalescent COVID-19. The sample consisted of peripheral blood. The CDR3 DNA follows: TGCGCCAGCAGCCTGGGACAGGGTGAAAATCAGCCCCAGCATTTT. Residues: CASSLGQGENQPQHF.